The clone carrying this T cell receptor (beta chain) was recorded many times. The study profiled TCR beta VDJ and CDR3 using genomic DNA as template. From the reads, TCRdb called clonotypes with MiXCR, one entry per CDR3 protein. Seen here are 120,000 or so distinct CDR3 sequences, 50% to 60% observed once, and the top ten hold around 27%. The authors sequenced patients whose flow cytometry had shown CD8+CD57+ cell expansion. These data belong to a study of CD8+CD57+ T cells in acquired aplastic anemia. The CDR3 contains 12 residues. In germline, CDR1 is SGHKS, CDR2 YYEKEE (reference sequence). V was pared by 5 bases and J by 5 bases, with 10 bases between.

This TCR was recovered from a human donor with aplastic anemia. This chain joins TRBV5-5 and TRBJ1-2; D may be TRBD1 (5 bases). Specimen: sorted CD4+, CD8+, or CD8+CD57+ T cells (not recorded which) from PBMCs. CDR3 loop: CASRDDSYGYTF. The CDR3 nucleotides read TGTGCCAGCAGGGATGACAGTTATGGCTACACCTTC.